Below, 14 T cell receptor beta chains from the same sample are listed, as sequenced in a study of shared clonotypes between healthy human individuals. Method: immunoSEQ multiplex PCR; TCRdb's copy keeps in-frame clones and lacks some. The sample has around 120,000 clones, 67% seen once. The sequenced material came from memory CD8+ T cells sorted from blood. Subset here: CD45RO+ cells pooled with CCR7-negative TemRA cells. The receptor source for this set is a woman aged 25-40 years in good health.

J is TRBJ1-2 and V is TRBV29-1; the D gene is possibly TRBD1 (6 bases). Trimming removed 0 bases from V and 2 bases from J, with 10 bases in between. CDR1 is SQVTM and CDR2 is ANQGSEA in the germline V gene. The CDR3 covers 14 residues. The CDR3 nucleotides are TGCAGCGTTGAAGACCAGGGGAGGAACTATGGCTACACCTTC. Protein product: CSVEDQGRNYGYTF.

This clone was detected only a few times. The rearrangement uses TRBV30 and TRBJ1-1; D may be TRBD1 (5 bases). The germline gives CDR1 GTSNPN, CDR2 SVGIG (reference sequence). The CDR3 length is 14 residues. V lost 5 bases and J lost 1, with 14 bases in between. The CDR3 DNA is TGTGCCTGGGACTCAGGGATGGGGAACACTGAAGCTTTCTTT. It is translated as CAWDSGMGNTEAFF.

For this clone: The same CDR3 can be traced to other DNA sequences in this sample. The rearrangement links TRBV7-8 to TRBJ2-7; 8 nucleotides line up with TRBD1. The CDR3 extends over 13 amino acids. Germline lookup yields CDR1 SGHVS and CDR2 FQNEAQ. V was clipped by 1 base and J by 4 bases; unmatched bases: 0. The CDR3 region is CASSLGTGYEQYF. In DNA form, the CDR3 reads TGTGCCAGCAGCTTAGGGACAGGGTACGAGCAGTACTTC.

This clone appeared a few times. The rearrangement uses TRBV4-2 and TRBJ2-7, with 8 bases fitting TRBD2. Germline assignment: CDR1 LGHNA and CDR2 YNFKEQ. This CDR3 is 16 amino acids long. Losses at the gene ends were 0 bases for V and 2 bases for J; bases not matched to a gene: 6. CDR3 bases: TGTGCCAGCAGCCAAGACAGCGGGAGTGATGCCTACGAGCAGTACTTC. This sequence encodes CASSQDSGSDAYEQYF.

The chain has TRBV6-5 and TRBJ2-5; TRBD2 might be the D (5 bases). The V and J ends lost 2 bases and 7 bases respectively, with 17 bases between them. This CDR3 has 15 amino acids. Per the germline V gene, CDR1 is MNHEY and CDR2 is SVGAGI. As DNA, the CDR3 is TGTGCCAGCAGTTACACGGACCCGAGGGTAGGGACCCAGTACTTC. Residues: CASSYTDPRVGTQYF.

This clone was detected only once. The chain joins TRBV7-6 to TRBJ2-3; TRBD1 is a possible D gene (6 bases). V lost 0 bases and J 6 bases, leaving 10 bases between the germline ends. The length of the CDR3 is 14 residues. Looked up from germline, CDR1 is SGHVS and CDR2 is FNYEAQ. The CDR3: CASSLALGADTQYF. As DNA, the CDR3 is TGTGCCAGCAGCTTAGCGTTGGGGGCCGATACGCAGTATTTT.

V gene TRBV11-2 combines with J gene TRBJ1-1; D unclear. This CDR3 comprises 13 residues. Germline V lookup: CDR1 SGHAT, CDR2 FQNNGV. V gave up 1 base and J gave up 4 bases, with 7 bases separating them. The CDR3 DNA sequence: TGTGCCAGCAGCTTAGGAGCGGGCACTGAAGCTTTCTTT. As protein: CASSLGAGTEAFF.

With regard to this clone: This likely traces to a read error, being one base from a far larger clone. Other DNA sequences within the sample encode an identical CDR3. The J gene is TRBJ2-7, the V gene TRBV9; 10 bases are a match to TRBD2. The CDR3 consists of 16 residues. Germline V gene lookup returns CDR1 SGDLS and CDR2 YYNGEE. CDR3 nucleotide sequence: TGCGCCAGCAGCCAAGGACTAGCGGTTTCATCCTACGAGCAGTACTTC. Encoded protein: CASSQGLAVSSYEQYF.

The chain employs TRBV18 and TRBJ1-1, with D hard to call. Germline V lookup: CDR1 KGHSH, CDR2 LQKENI. The CDR3 consists of 12 residues. The V and J ends lost 0 bases and 10 bases respectively, with 9 bases between them. As DNA, the CDR3 is TGTGCCAGCTCACCACCATGGGCACGAGCTTTCTTT. Protein sequence: CASSPPWARAFF.

The chain joins TRBV7-7 to TRBJ2-1, with 14 nucleotides matching TRBD2. The CDR3 has 17 residues. CDR1 and CDR2 from the germline V gene are SSHAT and FNYEAQ (reference sequence). V lost 5 bases, J lost 2 bases, and 5 bases stayed unmatched. CDR3 sequence reads: CASSLTSGRVAYNEQFF. Here the CDR3 DNA reads TGTGCCAGCAGCCTGACTAGCGGGAGGGTCGCCTACAATGAGCAGTTCTTC.

Notes on this clone: An end of the junction differs from the germline gene, which may be a read error. This sequence joins TRBV5-8 and TRBJ2-7, with D possibly being TRBD1 or TRBD2 (5 bases each). Germline assignment: CDR1 SGHTS and CDR2 YDEGEE. This CDR3 region has 12 residues. CDR3 in DNA: TGTGCCAGCACCACAGTGGGGACCCTCTCGAAGTTC. Its translation is CASTTVGTLSKF.

This rearrangement joins TRBV14 to TRBJ2-1; 12 bases are a match to TRBD2. V shed 5 bases and J 7 bases; nucleotides not matched to a gene: 21. The germline CDR1 and CDR2 sequences are SGHDN and FVKESK. CDR3 length: 20 amino acids. The CDR3 DNA sequence: TGTGCCAGCAGCAGCGGCCGGGACACCGGGGGACTAGCGGGTTCGAATGAGCAGTTCTTC. Its protein product is CASSSGRDTGGLAGSNEQFF. Together with reference TRBV14 and TRBJ2-1, the CDR3 gives the full variable domain: EAGVTQFPSHSVIEKGQTVTLRCDPISGHDNLYWYRRVMGKEIKFLLHFVKESKQDESGMPNNRFLAERTGGTYSTLKVQPAELEDSGVYFCASSSGRDTGGLAGSNEQFFGPGTRLTVL.

This clone came up once. The J gene is TRBJ2-7, the V gene TRBV18; the match to TRBD1 covers 10 bases. This CDR3 has 15 residues. Germline V gene sequence: CDR1 KGHSH, CDR2 LQKENI. With 3 bases clipped from V and 2 bases from J, the junction kept 4 bases outside the gene matches. The CDR3 DNA reads TGTGCCAGCTCACCCCCGGGACAGGGGACCTACGAGCAGTACTTC. Its translation is CASSPPGQGTYEQYF.

J is TRBJ2-7 and V is TRBV7-2; D may be TRBD1 (5 bases). V was pared by 7 bases and J by 2 bases, with 12 bases between. Germline V gene lookup returns CDR1 SGHTA and CDR2 FQGNSA. The CDR3 covers 13 residues. The CDR3 DNA reads TGTGCCAGCATTCCAGGGTACCCCTACGAGCAGTACTTC. Translating gives CASIPGYPYEQYF. The whole variable domain, filled in from reference TRBV7-2 and TRBJ2-7, reads GAGVSQSPSNKVTEKGKDVELRCDPISGHTALYWYRQSLGQGLEFLIYFQGNSAPDKSGLPSDRFSAERTGGSVSTLTIQRTQQEDSAVYLCASIPGYPYEQYFGPGTRLTVT.